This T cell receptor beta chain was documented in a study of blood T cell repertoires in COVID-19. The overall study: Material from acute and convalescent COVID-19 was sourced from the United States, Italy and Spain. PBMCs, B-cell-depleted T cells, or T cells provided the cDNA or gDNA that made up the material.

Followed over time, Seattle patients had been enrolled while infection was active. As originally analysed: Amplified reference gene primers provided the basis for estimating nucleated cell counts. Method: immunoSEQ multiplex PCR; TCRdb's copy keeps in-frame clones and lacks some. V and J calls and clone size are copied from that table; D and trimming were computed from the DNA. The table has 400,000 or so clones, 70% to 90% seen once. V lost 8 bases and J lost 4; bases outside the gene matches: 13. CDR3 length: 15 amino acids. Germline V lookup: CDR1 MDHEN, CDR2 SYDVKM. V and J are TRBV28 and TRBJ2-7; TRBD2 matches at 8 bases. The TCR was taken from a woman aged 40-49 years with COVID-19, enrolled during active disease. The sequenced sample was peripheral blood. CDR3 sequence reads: CASCPVLAGCYEQYF. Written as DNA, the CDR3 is TGTGCCAGCTGCCCCGTTTTAGCGGGATGTTACGAGCAGTACTTC.